The 23 T cell receptor beta chains below were found in one sample sequenced in a study of control samples from healthy donors and cancer patients. Clones were sequenced by immunoSEQ multiplex PCR, and TCRdb holds only the in-frame ones, with some missing. Seen here are 150,000 to 200,000 clones, more than 90% observed once, and the top ten hold 1.4%. Sequences were obtained from blood. Every receptor here comes from a man aged 30 to 39 in good health.

This chain joins TRBV29-1 and TRBJ1-1; possibly TRBD1 for D (5 bases). Trimming left V 5 bases short and J 4 bases short, with 14 bases between. CDR1 and CDR2 (germline): SQVTM, ANQGSEA. The CDR3 totals 13 residues. CDR3 in DNA: TGCAGCGTTCCCCGAGGGGAGGTCACTGAAGCTTTCTTT. Encoded protein: CSVPRGEVTEAFF.

The rearrangement joins TRBV9 to TRBJ2-5; the D gene is possibly TRBD1 (6 bases). V was cut by 1 base and J by 2 bases, with 15 bases left in between. CDR1 is SGDLS, CDR2 YYNGEE, per germline. This CDR3 has 16 amino acids. The CDR3 DNA follows: TGTGCCAGCAGCGTAACTTCCAGGGGAAATCAAGAGACCCAGTACTTC. Amino acids: CASSVTSRGNQETQYF.

The count of this clone is one. The rearrangement joins TRBV12-3 or TRBV12-4 to TRBJ2-3; D is unresolved. V lost 2 bases and J lost 6, with 6 bases in between. The CDR3 has 12 amino acids. This CDR3 is CASSLMRDTQYF. CDR3 DNA sequence: TGTGCCAGCAGTTTAATGCGGGATACGCAGTATTTT.

The chain employs TRBV7-9 and TRBJ2-3; D may be TRBD2 (6 bases). The V gene's germline CDR1 is SEHNR and CDR2 FQNEAQ (reference sequence). This CDR3 has 12 amino acids. V lost 5 bases and J lost 7, with 10 bases in between. The CDR3 DNA follows: TGTGCCAGCAGCCAACGGGAGTATACGCAGTATTTT. Translated: CASSQREYTQYF.

The chain employs TRBV7-2 and TRBJ2-7, with D possibly being TRBD2 (5 bases). Germline assignment: CDR1 SGHTA and CDR2 FQGNSA. V lost 6 bases, J lost 2 bases, and 17 bases lay in between. The length of the CDR3 is 15 residues. The CDR3 spells CASSLTSSSAYEQYF. CDR3 bases: TGTGCCAGCAGTCTCACTAGTTCGAGTGCCTACGAGCAGTACTTC.

V usage is TRBV5-1 and J usage is TRBJ2-3; D is unclear. Trimming pared 1 base from V and 2 bases from J, leaving 8 bases between. The CDR3 contains 14 residues. Germline V gene data show CDR1 as SGHRS and CDR2 as YFSETQ. CDR3 protein: CASSLSHSTDTQYF. The CDR3, as DNA: TGCGCCAGCAGCTTGTCCCATTCCACAGATACGCAGTATTTT. Full variable domain (outside the CDR3, taken from reference TRBV5-1 and TRBJ2-3): KAGVTQTPRYLIKTRGQQVTLSCSPISGHRSVSWYQQTPGQGLQFLFEYFSETQRNKGNFPGRFSGRQFSNSRSEMNVSTLELGDSALYLCASSLSHSTDTQYFGPGTRLTVL.

This clone came up once. The V and J genes are TRBV11-3 and TRBJ2-7; TRBD2 might be the D (6 bases). Deletions cut 3 bases from V and 2 bases from J, with 8 bases between. This CDR3 has 13 residues. CDR1 is SGHNT and CDR2 is YENEEA in the germline V gene. The CDR3 loop is CASSLGGTYEQYF. The CDR3 DNA is TGTGCCAGCAGCTTGGGCGGGACCTACGAGCAGTACTTC.

CDR3 amino acids: CASSSYRGSQPQHF. CDR3 DNA sequence: TGTGCCAGCAGCTCGTACAGGGGGAGCCAGCCCCAGCATTTT. This rearrangement joins TRBV7-2 to TRBJ1-5; 8 bases map to TRBD1. Germline assignment: CDR1 SGHTA and CDR2 FQGNSA. This CDR3 has 14 residues. Trimming took 4 bases from V and 7 from J; bases not matched to a gene: 6.

As regards this clone: The sample holds other DNA sequences that translate to the same CDR3. The chain joins TRBV12-3 or TRBV12-4 to TRBJ1-2, with D possibly matching TRBD1 (5 bases). Trimming pared 5 bases from V and 4 bases from J, leaving 11 bases between. The CDR3 is 13 residues long. This CDR3 is CASSDRGGYGYTF. DNA of the CDR3: TGTGCCAGCAGTGACCGGGGCGGCTATGGCTACACCTTC.

The rearrangement joins TRBV11-2 to TRBJ1-3, with 7 nucleotides matching TRBD1. Germline values: CDR1 SGHAT, CDR2 FQNNGV. The trim removed 5 bases at V and 4 bases at J, leaving 5 bases unmatched. The CDR3 loop spans 14 amino acids. The CDR3 DNA reads as TGTGCCAGCAGCCCGACAGGGTCCGGAAACACCATATATTTT. The encoded protein is CASSPTGSGNTIYF.

J is TRBJ2-1 and V is TRBV7-9; 7 bases agree with TRBD2. With 5 bases clipped from V and 8 bases from J, the junction kept 18 bases outside the gene matches. Germline-derived CDR1 and CDR2 are SEHNR and FQNEAQ (reference sequence). The CDR3 is 17 amino acids. Written as DNA, the CDR3 is TGTGCCAGCAGCCCCTCGGCCTCTAGCGGCGTCTGGCATGAGCAGTTCTTC. This encodes CASSPSASSGVWHEQFF.

V usage is TRBV5-1 and J usage is TRBJ2-3; possibly TRBD2 for D (6 bases). This CDR3 comprises 17 residues. Trimming cost V 3 bases and J 2 bases, with 19 bases left between them. Germline-derived CDR1 and CDR2 are SGHRS and YFSETQ. The CDR3 DNA follows: TGCGCCAGCAGCTCAGTCGGGGGTAGTACCGTCACAGATACGCAGTATTTT. Its translation is CASSSVGGSTVTDTQYF.

The rearrangement uses TRBV6-1 and TRBJ1-6, with D perhaps TRBD1 (6 bases). CDR3 size: 20 residues. With 0 bases removed from V and 11 bases from J, the gap between germline ends came to 29 bases. In germline, CDR1 is MNHNS, CDR2 SASEGT. The CDR3, as DNA: TGTGCCAGCAGTGAAGCCAGGGAACTTTCTAAGGGGGGAGCACGGGCACCCCTCCACTTT. This gives the protein CASSEARELSKGGARAPLHF.

J is TRBJ1-2 and V is TRBV24-1, with D possibly being TRBD1 (6 bases). Trimming removed 4 bases from V and 8 bases from J, with 13 bases in between. CDR3 length: 13 residues. CDR1 and CDR2 (germline): KGHDR, SFDVKD. The CDR3 DNA is TGTGCCACCAGTGACCAACAGGGCAGGGGCTACACCTTC. Its translation is CATSDQQGRGYTF.

This sequence joins TRBV10-2 and TRBJ1-2; D not certain. Germline CDR1 reads WSHSY; CDR2 reads SAAADI. The length of the CDR3 is 15 residues. V shed 0 bases and J shed 1 base, with 9 bases lying between them. The CDR3 sequence is CASSESRHLNYGYTF. CDR3 in DNA: TGCGCCAGCAGTGAGTCTCGCCACCTTAACTATGGCTACACCTTC.

The V call is TRBV29-1, the J call TRBJ2-1; 10 nucleotides agree with TRBD1. J gave up 3 bases and V 6 bases, and 2 bases lay outside the gene matches. The CDR3 sequence is 13 residues long. Germline CDR1 reads SQVTM; CDR2 reads ANQGSEA. The CDR3 protein is CSVGDRGYNEQFF. In DNA form, the CDR3 reads TGCAGCGTCGGGGACAGGGGCTACAATGAGCAGTTCTTC.

V is TRBV6-1 and J is TRBJ1-1; D gene ambiguous. Germline assignment: CDR1 MNHNS and CDR2 SASEGT. The CDR3 loop spans 16 amino acids. The V end lost 4 bases, the J end lost 5 bases, and 20 bases lay between the germline ends. The CDR3 spells CASSAPRAGEKTEAFF. CDR3 coding DNA: TGTGCCAGCAGTGCCCCCCGAGCGGGAGAGAAGACTGAAGCTTTCTTT.

The chain recombines TRBV12-3 or TRBV12-4 with TRBJ1-5; D might be TRBD1 (6 bases). Trimming shortened V by 1 base and J by 14 bases, and 12 bases separated the two germline ends. The CDR3 extends over 12 amino acids. The CDR3 DNA reads TGTGCCAGCAGTTTAGGGGGGCCCCCGGAGCATTTT. Translated, it gives CASSLGGPPEHF.

In this sample, this clone turned up once. One end of the junction does not line up with germline, which may come from a read error. This chain links TRBV6-6 with TRBJ1-2; D is perhaps TRBD1 (5 bases). The CDR3 runs to 12 residues. Germline loops: CDR1 MNHNY, CDR2 SVGAGI (reference sequence). The DNA for the CDR3 is TGTGCCAGCACCCAGGGAAACTGTGGCTACACCTTC. As protein: CASTQGNCGYTF.

This chain links TRBV19 with TRBJ2-7, with 11 bases that match TRBD2. Per germline, CDR1 LNHDA and CDR2 SQIVND (reference sequence). V lost 7 bases and J lost 2; bases outside the gene matches: 7. The CDR3 length is 15 residues. The CDR3 nucleotides are TGTGCCAGTACTAAAGGGACTAGCGGAACCTACGAGCAGTACTTC. This encodes CASTKGTSGTYEQYF. Full variable domain (rest looked up from reference TRBV19 and TRBJ2-7): DGGITQSPKYLFRKEGQNVTLSCEQNLNHDAMYWYRQDPGQGLRLIYYSQIVNDFQKGDIAEGYSVSREKKESFPLTVTSAQKNPTAFYLCASTKGTSGTYEQYFGPGTRLTVT.

V usage is TRBV28 and J usage is TRBJ2-5, with TRBD2 as a possible D gene (5 bases). The germline CDR1 and CDR2 sequences are MDHEN and SYDVKM. The CDR3 loop spans 14 amino acids. With 3 bases removed from V and 5 bases from J, the gap between germline ends came to 13 bases. The CDR3 reads CASSFISGRETQYF. In nucleotides, the CDR3 is TGTGCCAGCAGTTTTATATCGGGAAGGGAGACCCAGTACTTC.

The chain joins TRBV28 to TRBJ2-7, with D perhaps being TRBD1 or TRBD2 (5 bases each). The CDR3 runs to 17 residues. V was cut by 6 bases and J by 3 bases, with 24 bases left in between. Germline loops: CDR1 MDHEN, CDR2 SYDVKM. CDR3 in DNA: TGTGCCAGCAGACTCCTTGGGAGAGGGGTAAGGATCTACGAGCAGTACTTC. It codes for CASRLLGRGVRIYEQYF.

This chain connects TRBV4-1 to TRBJ2-3; TRBD2 matches 12 bases. V shed 3 bases and J 2 bases; nucleotides not matched to a gene: 3. The V gene's germline CDR1 is MGHRA and CDR2 YSYEKL. There are 16 residues in the CDR3. In nucleotides, the CDR3 is TGCGCCAGCAGCCAGCGGACTAGCGGGAACACAGATACGCAGTATTTT. It specifies CASSQRTSGNTDTQYF.